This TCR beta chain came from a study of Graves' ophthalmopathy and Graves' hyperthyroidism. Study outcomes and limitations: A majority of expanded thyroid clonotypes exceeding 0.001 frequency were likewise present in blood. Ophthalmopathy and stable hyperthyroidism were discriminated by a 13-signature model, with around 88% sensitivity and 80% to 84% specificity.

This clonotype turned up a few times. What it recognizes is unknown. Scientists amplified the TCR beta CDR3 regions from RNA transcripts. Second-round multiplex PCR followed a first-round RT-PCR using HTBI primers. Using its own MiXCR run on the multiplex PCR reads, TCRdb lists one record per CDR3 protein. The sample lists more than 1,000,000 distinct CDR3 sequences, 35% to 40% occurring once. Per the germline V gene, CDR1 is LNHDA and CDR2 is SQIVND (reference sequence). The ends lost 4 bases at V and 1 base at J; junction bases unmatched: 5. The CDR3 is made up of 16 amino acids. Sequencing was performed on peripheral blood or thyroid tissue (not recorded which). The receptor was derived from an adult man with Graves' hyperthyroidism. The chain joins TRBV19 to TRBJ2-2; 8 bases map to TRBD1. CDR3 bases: TGTGCCAGTAGTAAAGCCGGGACAGGGAACACCGGGGAGCTGTTTTTT. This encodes CASSKAGTGNTGELFF.